This T cell receptor beta chain was profiled in a study of blood T cells in healthy people across ages. General study findings and limits: Versus aged donors, long-lived donors had higher diversity and more naive CD4+ cells.

Together with a sample-barcoded 5' primer, a J-beta primer mix was included in a second PCR lasting about 7 to 11 cycles. Using its own MiXCR run on the 5' RACE reads, TCRdb lists one record per CDR3 protein. The sample lists around 870,000 distinct CDR3 sequences; roughly 26% were seen once. The CDR3 length is 15 residues. Germline lookup yields CDR1 MNHEY and CDR2 SVGAGI. Trimming left V 3 bases short and J 3 bases short, with 11 bases between. Per-sample yields of isolated PBMCs were at least 6 million. To note about this clonotype: The antigen is undetermined.

The chain is built from TRBV6-5 and TRBJ1-4; D not certain. The TCR was taken from a woman of 80 years or more in good health. Sequencing was carried out using blood. The CDR3 DNA sequence: TGTGCCAGCAGTTATTCAGTGCAGTCTAATGAAAAACTGTTTTTT. Its translation: CASSYSVQSNEKLFF.